A selection of T cell receptor beta chains follows, all from one sample in a study of control samples from healthy donors and cancer patients. The protocol was immunoSEQ multiplex PCR, while the TCRdb copy is restricted to in-frame clones and leaves out a portion. The data show about 85,000 clones, nearly 90% seen once. The source material was blood. The receptors were gathered from a man between 45 and 60 years old in good health. Both conserved end residues are part of each CDR3. D genes are given only for firm matches. Some rows mark clone size as missing; the rest say once, few, many or name a class of expanded clone.

>TRBD2|NA|TRBJ2-1|TRBV27
CASRASGGAWNEQFF
TGTGCCAGCAGGGCTAGCGGGGGGGCGTGGAATGAGCAGTTCTTC
>TRBD1|NA|TRBJ1-3|TRBV5-1
CASSLGTGDTIYF
TGCGCCAGCAGCTTGGGGACAGGGGACACCATATATTTT
>NA|NA|TRBJ1-3|TRBV7-3
CASSPQGGSGNTIYF
TGTGCCAGCAGTCCACAGGGTGGCTCTGGAAACACCATATATTTT
>NA|NA|TRBJ2-5|TRBV3-1/TRBV3-2
CASSQGDLAETQYF
TGTGCCAGCAGCCAAGGTGATCTAGCGGAGACCCAGTACTTC
>TRBD2|NA|TRBJ2-5|TRBV9
CASSPWGGIAVQETQYF
TGTGCCAGCAGCCCCTGGGGGGGGATAGCGGTCCAAGAGACCCAGTACTTC
>NA|NA|TRBJ1-6|TRBV5-1
CASSLMADNNSPLHF
TGCGCCAGCAGCTTGATGGCAGATAATAATTCACCCCTCCACTTT
>NA|NA|TRBJ1-1|TRBV12-5
CASAGQNTEAFF
TGTGCTAGTGCGGGACAGAACACTGAAGCTTTCTTT
>TRBD1|NA|TRBJ1-5|TRBV7-9
CASSLDRGNGNQPQHF
TGTGCCAGCAGCTTAGACAGGGGAAACGGCAATCAGCCCCAGCATTTT
>NA|few|TRBJ1-3|TRBV7-8
CASSPSATSSGNTIYF
TGTGCCAGCAGCCCCTCTGCGACCAGCTCTGGAAACACCATATATTTT
>NA|once|TRBJ1-2|TRBV4-1
CASSQDVREVYGYTF
TGCGCCAGCAGCCAAGATGTAAGGGAAGTCTATGGCTACACCTTC
>NA|medium-sized|TRBJ2-1|TRBV28
CASTADSTNANEQFF
TGTGCCAGCACCGCCGACAGTACCAATGCCAATGAGCAGTTCTTC